These T cell receptor beta chains were read from a single sample in a study of blood T cell repertoires in COVID-19. Generated by immunoSEQ multiplex PCR, the TCRdb table keeps only in-frame clones and is missing some. The sample records about 26,000 clones, about 90% being singletons. The sequenced sample consisted of peripheral blood. Every receptor here comes from a woman aged 60-75 years with active COVID-19. Each CDR3 is given with its conserved first and last residue. Fields, in order: clone size, J gene, V gene, D gene, CDR3 DNA, CDR3 protein. The D gene is left open where the match is weak. Clone size is shown for a subset of rows, as once, few, many or a class of expanded clone.

abundance: -
j_gene: TRBJ2-7
v_gene: TRBV7-9
d_gene: -
CDR3nt: TGTGCCAGCAGCCCTACGAGTGTGGGACAAAAGTCCTACGAGCAGTACTTC
CDR3aa: CASSPTSVGQKSYEQYF

abundance: -
j_gene: TRBJ2-3
v_gene: TRBV5-1
d_gene: TRBD1
CDR3nt: TGCGCCAGCAGCTTGGATCCGGGACAGGGGGCGACCGACTCAGATACGCAGTATTTT
CDR3aa: CASSLDPGQGATDSDTQYF

abundance: -
j_gene: TRBJ1-2
v_gene: TRBV24-1
d_gene: -
CDR3nt: TGTGCCACCAGCCCTGGGGGGGGCCACTATGGCTACACCTTC
CDR3aa: CATSPGGGHYGYTF

abundance: -
j_gene: TRBJ2-1
v_gene: TRBV3-1/TRBV3-2
d_gene: -
CDR3nt: TGTGCCAGCAGCCCTTTCCACAATGAGCAGTTCTTC
CDR3aa: CASSPFHNEQFF

abundance: -
j_gene: TRBJ2-1
v_gene: TRBV9
d_gene: -
CDR3nt: TGTGCCAGCAGCGTTTTATTCAACACACACAATGAGCAGTTCTTC
CDR3aa: CASSVLFNTHNEQFF

abundance: once
j_gene: TRBJ1-1
v_gene: TRBV20-1
d_gene: -
CDR3nt: TGCAGCCCCGGGGGGTGGAGCGAAGCTTTCTTT
CDR3aa: CSPGGWSEAFF

abundance: once
j_gene: TRBJ2-1
v_gene: TRBV4-1
d_gene: -
CDR3nt: TGCGCCAGCAGCCGTGAAACAGGGACCTACAATGAGCAGTTCTTC
CDR3aa: CASSRETGTYNEQFF

abundance: once
j_gene: TRBJ2-1
v_gene: TRBV6-6
d_gene: -
CDR3nt: TGTGCCAGCAGCCTCAGCGATGAGCAGTTCTTC
CDR3aa: CASSLSDEQFF

abundance: -
j_gene: TRBJ2-1
v_gene: TRBV5-1
d_gene: -
CDR3nt: TGCGCCAGCGTCCTTACAGAGGGCAATGAGCAGTTCTTC
CDR3aa: CASVLTEGNEQFF

abundance: once
j_gene: TRBJ2-1
v_gene: TRBV5-1
d_gene: TRBD1
CDR3nt: TGCGCCAGCAGCTTGGGACAGGGGGCCTTCAATGAGCAGTTCTTC
CDR3aa: CASSLGQGAFNEQFF

abundance: -
j_gene: TRBJ1-5
v_gene: TRBV24-1
d_gene: -
CDR3nt: TGTGCCACCAGTGACACCAGGGTGTCGGGCCAGCCCCAGCATTTT
CDR3aa: CATSDTRVSGQPQHF

abundance: -
j_gene: TRBJ2-7
v_gene: TRBV27
d_gene: TRBD2
CDR3nt: TGTGCCAGCAGTTATACTAGCGCAAGGTACGAGCAGTACTTC
CDR3aa: CASSYTSARYEQYF

abundance: -
j_gene: TRBJ1-5
v_gene: TRBV7-2
d_gene: -
CDR3nt: TGTGCCAGCAGCTCCTTTAATCAGCCCCAGCATTTT
CDR3aa: CASSSFNQPQHF

abundance: -
j_gene: TRBJ1-1
v_gene: TRBV5-6
d_gene: TRBD1
CDR3nt: TGTGCCAGCAGCTATGGAACCGGGACAGCGAACACTGAAGCTTTCTTT
CDR3aa: CASSYGTGTANTEAFF

abundance: -
j_gene: TRBJ2-7
v_gene: TRBV6-2/TRBV6-3
d_gene: -
CDR3nt: TGTGCCAGCAGTTACGAGCGGACTCTCCTCTCCTACGAGCAGTACTTC
CDR3aa: CASSYERTLLSYEQYF

abundance: few
j_gene: TRBJ2-3
v_gene: TRBV27
d_gene: -
CDR3nt: TGTGCCAGCAGTTTACGAGGGGGTACGCAGTATTTT
CDR3aa: CASSLRGGTQYF

abundance: -
j_gene: TRBJ2-7
v_gene: TRBV5-1
d_gene: -
CDR3nt: TGCGCCAGCAGTTTGGGGGGATTTTCGGGGGACGAGCAGTACTTC
CDR3aa: CASSLGGFSGDEQYF

abundance: once
j_gene: TRBJ2-1
v_gene: TRBV5-5
d_gene: TRBD2
CDR3nt: TGTGCCAGCAGCTTGAGGGGACTAGCGGGGACTCGTGGGAATGAGCAGTTCTTC
CDR3aa: CASSLRGLAGTRGNEQFF

abundance: -
j_gene: TRBJ1-2
v_gene: TRBV5-1
d_gene: TRBD1
CDR3nt: TGCGCCAGCAGCACAGGACAGGGGGATGGCTACACCTTC
CDR3aa: CASSTGQGDGYTF

abundance: -
j_gene: TRBJ2-5
v_gene: TRBV30
d_gene: TRBD2
CDR3nt: TGTGCCTGGAGTGCAGGGGTAGCGGGAGCATCGGGAGAGACCCAGTACTTC
CDR3aa: CAWSAGVAGASGETQYF

abundance: -
j_gene: TRBJ2-3
v_gene: TRBV9
d_gene: TRBD2
CDR3nt: TGTGCCAGCAGCGTCCTAGCGGGAGGGCCCGCAGATACGCAGTATTTT
CDR3aa: CASSVLAGGPADTQYF

abundance: -
j_gene: TRBJ1-2
v_gene: TRBV3-1/TRBV3-2
d_gene: -
CDR3nt: TGTGCCAGCAGCCAAGGACAGAACTCCGGCTACACCTTC
CDR3aa: CASSQGQNSGYTF

abundance: once
j_gene: TRBJ1-6
v_gene: TRBV7-9
d_gene: TRBD1
CDR3nt: TGTGCCAGCAGCTTGACAGGGGGTCCGCATAATTCACCCCTCCACTTT
CDR3aa: CASSLTGGPHNSPLHF

abundance: -
j_gene: TRBJ2-1
v_gene: TRBV2
d_gene: TRBD1
CDR3nt: TGTGCCAGCAGTTATGACAGGGGGAGTTACAATGAGCAGTTCTTC
CDR3aa: CASSYDRGSYNEQFF

abundance: -
j_gene: TRBJ1-5
v_gene: TRBV28
d_gene: TRBD1
CDR3nt: TGTGCCAGCAGTTTAGACAGGGGGCGCCGCAATCAGCCCCAGCATTTT
CDR3aa: CASSLDRGRRNQPQHF

abundance: -
j_gene: TRBJ2-7
v_gene: TRBV6-2/TRBV6-3
d_gene: TRBD1
CDR3nt: TGTGCCAGCAGTCTAGCCGACAGGGGTTACGAGCAGTACTTC
CDR3aa: CASSLADRGYEQYF

abundance: few
j_gene: TRBJ1-5
v_gene: TRBV6-5
d_gene: -
CDR3nt: TGTGCCAGCAGCGACGGGACTACCTCACCCCAGCATTTT
CDR3aa: CASSDGTTSPQHF

abundance: -
j_gene: TRBJ1-4
v_gene: TRBV3-1/TRBV3-2
d_gene: TRBD1
CDR3nt: TGTGCCAGCAGCCAAGATCGGACAGGGAATGAAAAACTGTTTTTT
CDR3aa: CASSQDRTGNEKLFF

abundance: -
j_gene: TRBJ2-5
v_gene: TRBV5-1
d_gene: -
CDR3nt: TGCGCCAGCAGCCCTCGGACAGAGGAGACCCAGTACTTC
CDR3aa: CASSPRTEETQYF

abundance: -
j_gene: TRBJ2-3
v_gene: TRBV9
d_gene: -
CDR3nt: TGTGCCAGCAGCGCCTGGGGCCAGCCGGATACGCAGTATTTT
CDR3aa: CASSAWGQPDTQYF

abundance: -
j_gene: TRBJ1-5
v_gene: TRBV5-1
d_gene: -
CDR3nt: TGCGCCAGCAGCTTGGACGCAGTCAGTCAGCCCCAGCATTTT
CDR3aa: CASSLDAVSQPQHF

abundance: once
j_gene: TRBJ2-5
v_gene: TRBV18
d_gene: -
CDR3nt: TGTGCCAGCTCACCACCCGGGACACAAGAGACCCAGTACTTC
CDR3aa: CASSPPGTQETQYF

abundance: -
j_gene: TRBJ2-7
v_gene: TRBV7-6
d_gene: TRBD1
CDR3nt: TGTGCCAGCAGCCTCGGGACAGGGGGCATCTACGAGCAGTACTTC
CDR3aa: CASSLGTGGIYEQYF

abundance: few
j_gene: TRBJ2-7
v_gene: TRBV6-5
d_gene: TRBD2
CDR3nt: TGTGCCAGCTTTGGTAGCGGGTCGACCTACGAGCAGTACTTC
CDR3aa: CASFGSGSTYEQYF

abundance: -
j_gene: TRBJ2-5
v_gene: TRBV30
d_gene: TRBD2
CDR3nt: TGTGCCTGGACTCCGGGAGGAGAGACCCAGTACTTC
CDR3aa: CAWTPGGETQYF

abundance: -
j_gene: TRBJ2-5
v_gene: TRBV24-1
d_gene: -
CDR3nt: TGTGCCACCAGTGACGACGAGTTCGGGGCCCAGTACTTC
CDR3aa: CATSDDEFGAQYF

abundance: -
j_gene: TRBJ2-2
v_gene: TRBV23-1
d_gene: -
CDR3nt: TGCGCCAGCCCCCGACCTGGCCAGGGGTTCGGGGAGCTGTTTTTT
CDR3aa: CASPRPGQGFGELFF

abundance: once
j_gene: TRBJ2-7
v_gene: TRBV6-5
d_gene: TRBD1
CDR3nt: TGTGCCAGCACCTGGGGGACAGGGGCCTACGAGCAGTACTTC
CDR3aa: CASTWGTGAYEQYF

abundance: -
j_gene: TRBJ2-7
v_gene: TRBV6-6
d_gene: -
CDR3nt: TGTGCCAGCAGTTATAGACAGGCTCTGGCCTACGAGCAGTACTTC
CDR3aa: CASSYRQALAYEQYF

abundance: -
j_gene: TRBJ2-3
v_gene: TRBV5-6
d_gene: TRBD1
CDR3nt: TGTGCCAGCAGCTTGGCACAGGGGGATTACCAGTATTTT
CDR3aa: CASSLAQGDYQYF

abundance: once
j_gene: TRBJ2-7
v_gene: TRBV28
d_gene: -
CDR3nt: TGTGCCAGCAGTTTTAGGCGGGGACTCTCCTACGAGCAGTACTTC
CDR3aa: CASSFRRGLSYEQYF

abundance: -
j_gene: TRBJ2-2
v_gene: TRBV11-3
d_gene: -
CDR3nt: TGTGCCAGCAGCTTAGGCGGGTTCGACACCGGGGAGCTGTTTTTT
CDR3aa: CASSLGGFDTGELFF

abundance: -
j_gene: TRBJ1-2
v_gene: TRBV11-2
d_gene: -
CDR3nt: TGTGCCAGCAGCTTAGATCGGGTTCTTCAGGGCTACACCTTC
CDR3aa: CASSLDRVLQGYTF

abundance: -
j_gene: TRBJ1-6
v_gene: TRBV28
d_gene: -
CDR3nt: TGTGCCAGCAGTTTAAGGGCGGGGTTCTCACCCCTCCACTTT
CDR3aa: CASSLRAGFSPLHF

abundance: -
j_gene: TRBJ2-3
v_gene: TRBV19
d_gene: TRBD2
CDR3nt: TGTGCCAGTAGTCCACGACTAGCGGGGGATGGGTCAGATACGCAGTATTTT
CDR3aa: CASSPRLAGDGSDTQYF

abundance: -
j_gene: TRBJ1-2
v_gene: TRBV28
d_gene: TRBD1
CDR3nt: TGTGCCAGCAGATTAGGGACAGCTGGCTATGGCTACACCTTC
CDR3aa: CASRLGTAGYGYTF

abundance: -
j_gene: TRBJ2-3
v_gene: TRBV11-2
d_gene: -
CDR3nt: TGTGCCAGCAGCTTCGAGCTCGACTTCAAAGGTGATACGCAGTATTTT
CDR3aa: CASSFELDFKGDTQYF

abundance: -
j_gene: TRBJ1-1
v_gene: TRBV6-2/TRBV6-3
d_gene: -
CDR3nt: TGTGCCACCAGTCAGAACACTGAAGCTTTCTTT
CDR3aa: CATSQNTEAFF